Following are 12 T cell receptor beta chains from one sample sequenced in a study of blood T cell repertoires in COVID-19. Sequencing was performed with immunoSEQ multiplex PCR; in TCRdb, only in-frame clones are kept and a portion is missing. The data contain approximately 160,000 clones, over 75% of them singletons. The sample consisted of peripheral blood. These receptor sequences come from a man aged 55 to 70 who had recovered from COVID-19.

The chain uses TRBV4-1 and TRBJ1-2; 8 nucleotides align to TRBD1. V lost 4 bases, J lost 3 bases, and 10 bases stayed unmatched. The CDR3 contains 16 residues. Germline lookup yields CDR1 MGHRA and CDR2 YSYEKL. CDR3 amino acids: CASSPNSGGAYYGYTF. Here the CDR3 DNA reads TGCGCCAGCAGCCCGAATTCAGGGGGCGCTTACTATGGCTACACCTTC.

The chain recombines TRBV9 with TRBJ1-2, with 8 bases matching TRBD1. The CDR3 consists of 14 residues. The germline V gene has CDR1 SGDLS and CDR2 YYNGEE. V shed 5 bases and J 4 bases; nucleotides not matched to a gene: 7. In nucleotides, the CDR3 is TGTGCCAGCAGGGCGACCGGGACAGGCTATGGCTACACCTTC. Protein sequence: CASRATGTGYGYTF.

The CDR3 sequence is CASSTSLRQGKGNQPQHF. Here the CDR3 DNA reads TGTGCCAGTAGTACCTCCCTCAGGCAGGGCAAGGGCAATCAGCCCCAGCATTTT. The chain combines TRBV19 with TRBJ1-5, with D possibly TRBD1 on 5 matching bases. Germline V gene sequence: CDR1 LNHDA, CDR2 SQIVND (reference sequence). Trimming left V 4 bases short and J 2 bases short, with 21 bases between. The CDR3 totals 18 residues. The variable domain in full, with the rest retrieved from reference TRBV19 and TRBJ1-5, is DGGITQSPKYLFRKEGQNVTLSCEQNLNHDAMYWYRQDPGQGLRLIYYSQIVNDFQKGDIAEGYSVSREKKESFPLTVTSAQKNPTAFYLCASSTSLRQGKGNQPQHFGDGTRLSIL.

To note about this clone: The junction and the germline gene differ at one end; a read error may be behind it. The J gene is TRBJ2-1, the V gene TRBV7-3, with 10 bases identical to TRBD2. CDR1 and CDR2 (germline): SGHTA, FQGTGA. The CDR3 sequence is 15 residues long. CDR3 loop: CASSLTAGGQSEQFF. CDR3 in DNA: TGTGCCAGCAGCCTAACAGCGGGGGGGCAAAGTGAGCAGTTCTTC.

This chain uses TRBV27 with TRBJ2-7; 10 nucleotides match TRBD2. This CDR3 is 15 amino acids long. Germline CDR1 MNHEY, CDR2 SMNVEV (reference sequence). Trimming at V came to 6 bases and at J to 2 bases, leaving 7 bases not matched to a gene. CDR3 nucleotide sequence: TGTGCCAGCAGAACGACTAGCGGGTTCGCCTACGAGCAGTACTTC. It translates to CASRTTSGFAYEQYF.

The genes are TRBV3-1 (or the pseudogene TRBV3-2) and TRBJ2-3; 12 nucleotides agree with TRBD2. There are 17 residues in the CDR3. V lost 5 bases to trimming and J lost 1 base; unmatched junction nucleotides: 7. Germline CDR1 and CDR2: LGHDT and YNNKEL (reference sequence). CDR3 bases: TGTGCCAGCAGCAAGACTAGCGGGGGTCTCGGCACAGATACGCAGTATTTT. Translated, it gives CASSKTSGGLGTDTQYF.

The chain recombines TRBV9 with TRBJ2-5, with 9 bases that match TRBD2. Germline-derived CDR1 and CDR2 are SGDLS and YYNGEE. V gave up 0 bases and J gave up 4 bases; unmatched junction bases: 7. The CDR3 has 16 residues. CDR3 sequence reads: CASSVGASGAGETQYF. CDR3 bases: TGTGCCAGCAGCGTAGGGGCTAGCGGGGCTGGAGAGACCCAGTACTTC.

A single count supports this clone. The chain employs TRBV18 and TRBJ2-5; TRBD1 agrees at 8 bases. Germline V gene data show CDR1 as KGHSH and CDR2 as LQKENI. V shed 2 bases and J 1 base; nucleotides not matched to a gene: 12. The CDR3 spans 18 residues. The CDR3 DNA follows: TGTGCCAGCTCACCAAGACAGGGGAACTCTCTTAGCCAAGAGACCCAGTACTTC. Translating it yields CASSPRQGNSLSQETQYF.

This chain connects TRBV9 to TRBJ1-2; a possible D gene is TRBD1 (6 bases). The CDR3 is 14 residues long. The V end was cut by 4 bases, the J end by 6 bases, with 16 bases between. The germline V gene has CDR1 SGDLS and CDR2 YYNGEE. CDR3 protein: CASSLRDTLNGYTF. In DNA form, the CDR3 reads TGTGCCAGCAGCCTACGGGACACCTTAAATGGCTACACCTTC.

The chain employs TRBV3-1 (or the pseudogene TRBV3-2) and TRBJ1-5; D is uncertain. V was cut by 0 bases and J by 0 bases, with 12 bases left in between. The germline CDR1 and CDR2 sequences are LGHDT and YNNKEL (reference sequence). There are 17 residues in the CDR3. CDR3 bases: TGTGCCAGCAGCCAAGATCCCGGCGGTTATAGCAATCAGCCCCAGCATTTT. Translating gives CASSQDPGGYSNQPQHF.

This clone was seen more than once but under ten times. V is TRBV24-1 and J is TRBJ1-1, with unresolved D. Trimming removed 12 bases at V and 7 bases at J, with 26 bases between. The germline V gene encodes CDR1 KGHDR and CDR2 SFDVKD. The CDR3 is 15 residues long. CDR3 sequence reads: CAPRDLDGRPREAFF. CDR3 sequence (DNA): TGTGCCCCTCGGGATTTGGACGGCAGGCCCCGTGAAGCTTTCTTT.

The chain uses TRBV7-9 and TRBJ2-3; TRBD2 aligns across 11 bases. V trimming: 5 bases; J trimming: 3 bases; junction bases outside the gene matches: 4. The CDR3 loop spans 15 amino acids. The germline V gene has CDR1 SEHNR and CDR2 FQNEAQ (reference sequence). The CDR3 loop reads CASSPGLAATDTQYF. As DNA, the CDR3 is TGTGCCAGCAGCCCGGGACTAGCGGCAACAGATACGCAGTATTTT.